This TCR beta chain came from a study of T cell changes during pregnancy in multiple sclerosis (dated by TCRdb to the late 2010s). About the investigation overall: The study examined how the T cell repertoire changed over the course of pregnancy in women with multiple sclerosis.

Library preparation used the immunoSEQ multiplex PCR assay. TCRdb carries this immuneACCESS record with in-frame sequences only. Its versions omit some clonotypes, under half of them owing to an unresolved V gene in the studies checked, with the rest unexplained. The sample contains tens of thousands of clones, 90% to 97% of them found a single time. The ten largest clones add up to about 0.9% of the sample. The germline V gene encodes CDR1 SGHTA and CDR2 FQGNSA. Relative to germline, V is missing 7 bases and J is missing 1 base, with 8 bases of the junction outside any gene match. The CDR3 sequence holds 15 residues, the cysteine and phenylalanine included. The only DNA kept is the CDR3, 45 bases in frame from the first base. As regards this clone: Its antigen specificity is not known. Base qualities are not provided; no much larger clone lies one nucleotide away.

The source of this sequence is a female donor with multiple sclerosis, enrolled in a pregnancy study. The receptor chain draws on TRBV7-2 and TRBJ2-7; 9 central nucleotides agree with TRBD1. The source material was peripheral blood, sampled in the second trimester of pregnancy. The CDR3 has the sequence CASKPPGTGSYEQYF. Here is the DNA: TGTGCCAGCAAACCCCCCGGGACAGGGTCCTACGAGCAGTACTTC.